This T cell receptor (beta chain) was captured in a study of radiotherapy plus CTLA-4 blockade in lung cancer. With regard to this clone: Relative to the germline gene, one junction end is altered; a read error may explain this.

Data came from immunoSEQ multiplex PCR; TCRdb stores just in-frame clones and leaves some out. The profile shows some 23,000 clones, 73% of them singletons. The TCR was taken from a human donor with non-small cell lung cancer who had stable disease on radiotherapy plus ipilimumab. Sequenced here: peripheral blood, sampled from a patient treated with radiotherapy plus ipilimumab.

CDR3 nucleotides: TGTGCCAGCAGTGAAAGTCCGCGCTACAAGCAGTACTTC. This codes for CASSESPRYKQYF. The chain employs TRBV6-1 and TRBJ2-7; D gene unclear. Germline CDR1 is MNHNS and CDR2 is SASEGT. This CDR3 contains 13 residues.